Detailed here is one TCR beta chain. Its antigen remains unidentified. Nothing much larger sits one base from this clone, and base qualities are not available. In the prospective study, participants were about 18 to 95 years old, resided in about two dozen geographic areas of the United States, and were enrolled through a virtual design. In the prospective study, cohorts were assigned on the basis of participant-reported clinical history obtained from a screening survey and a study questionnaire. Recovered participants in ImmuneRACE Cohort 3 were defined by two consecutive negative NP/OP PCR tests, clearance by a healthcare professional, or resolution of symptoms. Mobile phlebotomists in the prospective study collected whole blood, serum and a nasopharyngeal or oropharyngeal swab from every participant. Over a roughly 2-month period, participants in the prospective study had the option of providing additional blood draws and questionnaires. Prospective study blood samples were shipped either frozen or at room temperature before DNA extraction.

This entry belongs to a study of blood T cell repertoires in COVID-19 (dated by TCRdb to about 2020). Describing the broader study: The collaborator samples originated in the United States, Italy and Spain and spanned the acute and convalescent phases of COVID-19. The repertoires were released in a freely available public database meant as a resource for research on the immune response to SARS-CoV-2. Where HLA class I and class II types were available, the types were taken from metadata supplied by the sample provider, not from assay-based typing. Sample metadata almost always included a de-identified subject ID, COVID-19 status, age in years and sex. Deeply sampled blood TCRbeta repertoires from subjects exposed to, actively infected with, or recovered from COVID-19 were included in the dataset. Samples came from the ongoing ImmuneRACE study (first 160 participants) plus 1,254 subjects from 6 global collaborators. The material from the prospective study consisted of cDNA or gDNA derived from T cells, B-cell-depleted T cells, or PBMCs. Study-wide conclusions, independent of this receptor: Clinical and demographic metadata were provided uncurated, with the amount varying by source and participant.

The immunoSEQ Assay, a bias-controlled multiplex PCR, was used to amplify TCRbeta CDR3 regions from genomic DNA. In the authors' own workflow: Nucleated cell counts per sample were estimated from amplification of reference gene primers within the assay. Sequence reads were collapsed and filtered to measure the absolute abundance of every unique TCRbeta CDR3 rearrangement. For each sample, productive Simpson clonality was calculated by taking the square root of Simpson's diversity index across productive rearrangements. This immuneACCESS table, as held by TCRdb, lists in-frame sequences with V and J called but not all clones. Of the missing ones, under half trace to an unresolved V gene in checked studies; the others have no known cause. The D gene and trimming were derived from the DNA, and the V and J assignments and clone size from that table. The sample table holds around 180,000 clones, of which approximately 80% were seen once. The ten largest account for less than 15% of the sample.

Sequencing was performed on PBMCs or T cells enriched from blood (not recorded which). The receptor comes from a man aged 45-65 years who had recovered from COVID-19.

The CDR3 reads as follows: CAISRTGEDEQYF. The bases are TGTGCCATCAGCCGGACAGGGGAGGACGAGCAGTACTTC. The chain is assembled from TRBV10-3 and TRBJ2-7; 9 of the junction bases match TRBD1. After removal of 6 bases from V and 5 bases from J, the junction retains 5 bases not matched to a gene. The germline V gene sets CDR1 to ENHRY and CDR2 to SYGVKD. The cysteine opens and the phenylalanine closes a CDR3 of 13 amino acids. Only the CDR3 part of the read is kept: 39 bases, read in frame from the first base.